These 30 T cell receptor beta chains were sequenced from one sample in a study of monozygotic twins with inflammatory bowel disease. TCRdb re-called the 5' RACE reads and catalogs CDR3 proteins one per entry, DNA excluded. The table counts 210,000 or so distinct CDR3 sequences; roughly 7.7% lies in the top ten. What was sequenced was blood. These receptors were collected from a human donor with ulcerative colitis or Crohn's disease, or a healthy co-twin of an affected twin (not recorded which).

V gene TRBV7-9 combines with J gene TRBJ2-2; no DNA is available, so the TRBD2 call from TCRdb remains unchecked. Per germline, CDR1 SEHNR and CDR2 FQNEAQ (reference sequence). The CDR3 is 16 amino acids. The chain's CDR3 is CASRIRGLASTGELFF.

The V call is TRBV5-8, the J call TRBJ1-1; lacking DNA, the TRBD1 call made by TCRdb goes unchecked. The CDR3 contains 12 residues. Per germline, CDR1 SGHTS and CDR2 YDEGEE. CDR3 amino acids: CASGTQRGEAFF.

The chain recombines TRBV29-1 with TRBJ1-2; TCRdb outputs TRBD1, but without DNA this stays unchecked. The CDR3 runs to 11 residues. Germline loops: CDR1 SQVTM, CDR2 ANQGSEA. The CDR3 here is CSVARDYGYTF.

V gene TRBV18 combines with J gene TRBJ2-3. This CDR3 is built from 16 residues. Germline V gene lookup returns CDR1 KGHSH and CDR2 LQKENI. CDR3 loop: CASSSSGVGSTDTQYF.

The chain uses TRBV5-5 and TRBJ2-2; the TRBD1 assignment by TCRdb is unverifiable without DNA. In germline, CDR1 is SGHKS, CDR2 YYEKEE (reference sequence). CDR3 length: 16 residues. CDR3: CASSWRPGFNTGELFF.

The V and J genes are TRBV7-3 and TRBJ1-1; TCRdb calls TRBD1, which cannot be checked without DNA. This CDR3 contains 14 residues. The V gene's germline CDR1 is SGHTA and CDR2 FQGTGA. The chain's CDR3 is CASSPGTENTEAFF.

The genes are TRBV24-1 and TRBJ2-4. CDR1 and CDR2 from the germline V gene are KGHDR and SFDVKD. This CDR3 has 13 amino acids. The CDR3: CATSDFDGQHQYF.

The V and J genes are TRBV20-1 and TRBJ2-3; TCRdb names TRBD1, which stays unverified in the absence of DNA. Germline V gene sequence: CDR1 DFQATT, CDR2 SNEGSKA (reference sequence). The CDR3 totals 14 residues. CDR3 sequence reads: CSATQGARRDTQYF.

The chain is built from TRBV18 and TRBJ1-2. The CDR3 has 15 amino acids. Germline V gene sequence: CDR1 KGHSH, CDR2 LQKENI. The CDR3: CASSPAGRINYGYTF.

This CDR3 reads CASSQDPTGLSGNTIYF. The chain recombines TRBV4-1 with TRBJ1-3. The CDR3 sequence is 17 residues long. The germline gives CDR1 MGHRA, CDR2 YSYEKL.

This chain connects TRBV12-3 or TRBV12-4 to TRBJ2-1; no DNA is available, so the TRBD2 call from TCRdb remains unchecked. The CDR3 sequence is 15 residues long. The CDR3 here is CASSPPSTFYNEQFF.

The chain employs TRBV12-3 or TRBV12-4 and TRBJ1-5; the D call of TRBD1 rests on TCRdb alone, since no DNA is present to check it. The CDR3 extends over 14 amino acids. CDR3 protein: CASSLARSHQPQHF.

The V and J genes are TRBV30 and TRBJ2-2; absent DNA, TCRdb's TRBD1 call cannot be checked. CDR3 length: 12 amino acids. Germline loops: CDR1 GTSNPN, CDR2 SVGIG (reference sequence). The CDR3 spells CASTGGTGELFF.

The chain links TRBV7-9 to TRBJ1-2; without DNA, the TCRdb call of TRBD1 cannot be checked. CDR3 size: 15 residues. CDR1 is SEHNR, CDR2 FQNEAQ, per germline (reference sequence). CDR3 loop: CASSLALTQGYGYTF.

The chain carries TRBV28 and TRBJ2-1; checking the TCRdb D call of TRBD2 is not possible without DNA. Germline CDR1 and CDR2: MDHEN and SYDVKM. The CDR3 length is 15 residues. The CDR3 loop reads CASSPERPGRNEQFF.

The rearrangement links TRBV29-1 to TRBJ2-7; TCRdb's D call of TRBD1 is untestable without DNA. The CDR3 loop spans 14 amino acids. Looked up from germline, CDR1 is SQVTM and CDR2 is ANQGSEA. Here the CDR3 reads CSVQGYGTSYEQYF.

The chain employs TRBV14 and TRBJ2-5; checking the TCRdb D call of TRBD2 is not possible without DNA. The CDR3 contains 16 residues. CDR1 and CDR2 from the germline V gene are SGHDN and FVKESK. The CDR3 sequence: CASSQDQRAGQETQYF.

The rearrangement joins TRBV7-7 to TRBJ2-7. Germline V CDR1 and CDR2: SSHAT, FNYEAQ (reference sequence). The CDR3 sequence is 14 residues long. CDR3 protein: CTSSLGQGAYEQYF.

The rearrangement joins TRBV4-2 to TRBJ2-1; the TRBD2 assignment by TCRdb is unverifiable without DNA. Per germline, CDR1 LGHNA and CDR2 YNFKEQ. This CDR3 has 15 amino acids. CDR3 sequence reads: CASSQSGGEYNEQFF.

The gene calls are TRBV7-2 and TRBJ2-1; TCRdb proposes TRBD2, but this gene call is untestable without DNA. The CDR3 contains 17 residues. Germline values: CDR1 SGHTA, CDR2 FQGNSA. This CDR3 is CASSSTLAGGGGNEQFF. The full variable domain, completed using reference TRBV7-2 and TRBJ2-1, is GAGVSQSPSNKVTEKGKDVELRCDPISGHTALYWYRQSLGQGLEFLIYFQGNSAPDKSGLPSDRFSAERTGGSVSTLTIQRTQQEDSAVYLCASSSTLAGGGGNEQFFGPGTRLTVL.

This chain uses TRBV4-2 with TRBJ2-2; TCRdb outputs TRBD2, but without DNA this stays unchecked. This CDR3 has 16 amino acids. Germline CDR1 reads LGHNA; CDR2 reads YNFKEQ. The CDR3 sequence: CASSQGLAGVTGELFF.

The V and J genes are TRBV7-9 and TRBJ2-7. The CDR3 spans 13 residues. Germline CDR1 reads SEHNR; CDR2 reads FQNEAQ (reference sequence). The CDR3 loop is CASSPPITYEQYF.

The V and J genes are TRBV19 and TRBJ2-3; TCRdb indicates TRBD2, and absent DNA this call remains unverified. The CDR3 is made up of 14 amino acids. In germline, CDR1 is LNHDA, CDR2 SQIVND (reference sequence). The CDR3 reads CASTSLKGTDTQYF.

The rearrangement links TRBV7-2 to TRBJ1-5; absent DNA, TCRdb's TRBD1 call cannot be checked. Germline lookup yields CDR1 SGHTA and CDR2 FQGNSA. The CDR3 is 16 residues long. The CDR3: CASSLESGGSAQPQHF.

The rearrangement uses TRBV28 and TRBJ1-3. This CDR3 region has 14 residues. The germline V gene has CDR1 MDHEN and CDR2 SYDVKM. Here the CDR3 reads CASSKTTSGNTIYF.

This chain links TRBV12-5 with TRBJ2-3; TCRdb calls TRBD2, which cannot be checked without DNA. The germline gives CDR1 LGHNT, CDR2 FRNRAP. The CDR3 has 15 residues. CDR3 loop: CASGLGLVSTDTQYF.

The rearrangement joins TRBV18 to TRBJ2-5; TCRdb designates TRBD1, a call that cannot be tested without DNA. Germline V gene lookup returns CDR1 KGHSH and CDR2 LQKENI. The CDR3 spans 12 residues. The CDR3 protein is CASSPTGEDQYF.

This chain uses TRBV20-1 with TRBJ1-5; the D call from TCRdb, TRBD1, cannot be confirmed without DNA. The CDR3 has 15 amino acids. Germline-derived CDR1 and CDR2 are DFQATT and SNEGSKA (reference sequence). The CDR3 reads CSASPGGRGNQPQHF.

The chain is built from TRBV14 and TRBJ1-6; TCRdb returns TRBD1, unconfirmable since there is no DNA. The CDR3 loop spans 15 amino acids. Germline V gives CDR1 SGHDN, CDR2 FVKESK. CDR3 protein: CASSPTGGLGSPLHF. Complete variable domain (other parts from reference TRBV14 and TRBJ1-6): EAGVTQFPSHSVIEKGQTVTLRCDPISGHDNLYWYRRVMGKEIKFLLHFVKESKQDESGMPNNRFLAERTGGTYSTLKVQPAELEDSGVYFCASSPTGGLGSPLHFGNGTRLTVT.

The chain joins TRBV12-3 or TRBV12-4 to TRBJ2-7; TCRdb indicates TRBD1, and absent DNA this call remains unverified. The CDR3 length is 14 residues. CDR3 sequence: CASSGGASWNEQYF.